These T cell receptor beta chains were read from a single sample in a study of T-cell reconstitution after alpha-beta-depleted transplantation in children. MiXCR, run by TCRdb on the PCR reads, gives a single entry per CDR3 protein. The sample includes roughly 670,000 distinct CDR3 sequences, about 12% of them seen just once. Sequencing used PBMCs, obtained before TCRalphabeta/CD19-depleted stem cell transplant. All receptors come from a girl between 2 and 10 years old with congenital amegakaryocytic thrombocytopenia, due to receive a stem cell transplant. CDR3s include the opening cysteine and the closing phenylalanine or tryptophan. Size values are once, few and many counts, or a class for expanded clones, and some rows have none.

V gene,J gene,clone size,CDR3 protein
TRBV4-1,TRBJ2-4,many,CASSQDPGSGDIQYF
TRBV5-1,TRBJ2-2,many,CATSDRPNTGELFF
TRBV5-1,TRBJ2-7,many,CASSLRGGLNEQYF
TRBV11-3,TRBJ2-1,-,CASSLEGLPGGYNEQFF
TRBV28,TRBJ2-3,many,CASSSDSGRDTQYF
TRBV9,TRBJ2-1,many,CASSVAGGLYNEQFF
TRBV20-1,TRBJ1-2,many,CSARGTTYGYTF
TRBV6-8,TRBJ2-4,many,CASRKASGGASIQYF
TRBV20-1,TRBJ2-1,many,CSASRGELRQFF
TRBV19,TRBJ2-2,-,CASSIDRGSGELFF
TRBV15,TRBJ1-3,few,CATSRDWSTGTESSGNTIYF
TRBV12-3/TRBV12-4,TRBJ1-4,many,CASNMSGKEKLFF
TRBV3-1,TRBJ2-1,few,CASSKVLGQGANEQFF
TRBV27,TRBJ1-1,many,CASSQGLMNTEAFF
TRBV7-2,TRBJ2-5,few,CASSRRLAVYQETQYF
TRBV20-1,TRBJ2-3,many,CSASPMGSGRSTDTQYF
TRBV5-1,TRBJ2-1,-,CASSKRTGNEQFF
TRBV28,TRBJ2-7,many,CASSSRDRGYEQYF
TRBV6-5,TRBJ2-3,many,CASSYPSGKTDTQYF
TRBV14,TRBJ2-3,few,CASSRTFTDTQYF
TRBV20-1,TRBJ2-1,many,CSARESDGRAGDEQFF
TRBV4-1,TRBJ1-1,many,CASSQDSGGGTEAFF
TRBV10-3,TRBJ2-5,-,CAISEATSPPGETQYF
TRBV11-2,TRBJ2-1,few,CASTTYRSRGALVISEQFF
TRBV12-3/TRBV12-4,TRBJ2-7,many,CASSPGLSSYQYF
TRBV10-3,TRBJ1-1,many,CAISDQFPEAFF
TRBV20-1,TRBJ2-7,many,CSARDLVTDPYEQYF
TRBV15,TRBJ2-1,-,CATSTVGGSRQNEQFF
TRBV7-8,TRBJ1-5,many,CASSPTILGRTDSNQPQHF
TRBV29-1,TRBJ2-1,many,CSVERLPSSYNEQFF